Included here is one TCR beta chain sequence, with context. Template switching created a universal primer site, and the cDNA included unique molecular identifiers. TCRdb recomputed calls from the 5' RACE reads with MiXCR, one row per CDR3 protein. The sample has 470,000 or so distinct CDR3 sequences; roughly 26% are singletons. The sample is drawn from a study of identical twins. The CDR3 has 14 residues. The V and J ends lost 5 bases and 1 base, in that order; junction bases with no gene match: 5. The sample was also linked to a second study, of T cells expressing NK-cell markers. That study reports: Researchers got TCR beta repertoires out of sorted CD3+CD56+NKG2C+, CD3+CD56+NKG2C- and CD3+CD56-NKG2C+ T cells. CD8+ T cells in 5 to 7 donors included dominant NKG2C+ clonotypes at about 1.0-8%. Researchers report these clonotypes also headed the CD3+CD56-NKG2C+ fraction in a few donors.

The clonotype was recovered from a woman younger than 35 in good health. The chain has TRBV12-3 or TRBV12-4 and TRBJ2-7; 7 nucleotides line up with TRBD1. Sequenced material: CD4+ T cells sorted from blood. The CDR3 loop reads CASSRGQPSYEQYF. The CDR3 DNA reads as TGTGCCAGCAGTAGGGGACAGCCTTCCTACGAGCAGTACTTC.